The 17 T cell receptor beta chains reported below all come from one sample, sequenced in a study of identical twins. TCRdb reanalysed the 5' RACE reads using MiXCR and keeps one entry per CDR3 protein. The sample has approximately 670,000 distinct CDR3 sequences; 5.5% to 6.5% are singletons. The sequenced sample was naive T cells sorted from blood. These receptors were taken from a man aged 18 to 30 in good health.

In its sample, this clonotype was seen many times. The genes are TRBV12-3 or TRBV12-4 and TRBJ1-5; TRBD1 aligns across 10 bases. V was clipped by 7 bases and J by 0 bases; unmatched bases: 12. This CDR3 is built from 18 residues. The CDR3, as DNA: TGTGCCAGCACTTTGGGACAGGGGCTCCTTTTTAGCAATCAGCCCCAGCATTTT. It encodes CASTLGQGLLFSNQPQHF.

V gene TRBV11-2 combines with J gene TRBJ2-5; no firm D call. Trimming stripped 0 bases from V and 0 bases from J, with 11 bases between. In germline, CDR1 is SGHAT, CDR2 FQNNGV. CDR3 length equals 16 residues. This CDR3 is CASSLDPIGYQETQYF. DNA for the CDR3: TGTGCCAGCAGCTTAGACCCTATAGGGTACCAAGAGACCCAGTACTTC.

The J gene is TRBJ2-1, the V gene TRBV3-1; 7 bases are a match to TRBD2. Losses at the gene ends were 5 bases for V and 2 bases for J; bases not matched to a gene: 9. CDR1 is LGHDT, CDR2 YNNKEL, per germline (reference sequence). The CDR3 is 16 amino acids. The CDR3 loop reads CASSVSLAETYNEQFF. The CDR3 coding sequence is TGTGCCAGCAGCGTCTCGCTAGCGGAAACCTACAATGAGCAGTTCTTC.

The chain has TRBV11-3 and TRBJ2-2, with TRBD1 matching over 7 bases. Germline CDR1 is SGHNT and CDR2 is YENEEA. Trimming removed 8 bases from V and 2 bases from J; junction bases left unmatched: 8. The CDR3 length is 15 residues. In DNA, the CDR3 is TGTGCCAGCCGCGACCGGGACAGTAACACCGGGGAGCTGTTTTTT. This sequence encodes CASRDRDSNTGELFF.

In this sample, this clonotype turned up many times. The chain has TRBV6-2 or TRBV6-3 and TRBJ2-1, with a weak D call TRBD2 (6 bases). Per germline, CDR1 MNHEY and CDR2 SVGEGT. Trimming removed 0 bases from V and 5 bases from J, with 14 bases in between. CDR3 length equals 16 residues. CDR3 loop: CASSYSGVAAHNEQFF. The CDR3 nucleotides read TGTGCCAGCAGTTACTCGGGGGTAGCGGCGCACAATGAGCAGTTCTTC.

This clonotype occurred a few times. The CDR3 coding sequence is TGCGCCAGCAGTCTGATGCAGGGGGAGAACACTGAAGCTTTCTTT. Translated, it gives CASSLMQGENTEAFF. The rearrangement links TRBV4-1 to TRBJ1-1; 7 nucleotides agree with TRBD1. The V segment lost 6 bases and the J segment 1 base; nucleotides outside the gene matches: 8. The CDR3 has 15 residues. The germline V gene encodes CDR1 MGHRA and CDR2 YSYEKL.

This clonotype showed up many times. CDR3 in DNA: TGTGCCAGCAGCTTAGTTCAGTTTATCATGACAGATACGCAGTATTTT. Amino acids: CASSLVQFIMTDTQYF. V and J are TRBV11-2 and TRBJ2-3; D not resolved. The CDR3 consists of 16 residues. Deletions cut 1 base from V and 3 bases from J, with 14 bases between. Germline V gives CDR1 SGHAT, CDR2 FQNNGV.

The chain is built from TRBV12-3 or TRBV12-4 and TRBJ2-4; D uncertain. CDR3 length: 12 residues. V was pared by 7 bases and J by 8 bases, with 12 bases between. CDR3 nucleotides: TGTGCCAGCACCCTGGGCGGCGACATTCAGTACTTC. It encodes CASTLGGDIQYF.

The rearrangement links TRBV20-1 to TRBJ2-7; D gene uncertain. Germline V CDR1 and CDR2: DFQATT, SNEGSKA (reference sequence). The CDR3 consists of 15 residues. The V end lost 6 bases, the J end lost 0 bases, and 18 bases lay between the germline ends. DNA for the CDR3: TGCAGTGCCCCTCCCGTGGCAGGAGACTCCTACGAGCAGTACTTC. It codes for CSAPPVAGDSYEQYF.

Many counts were recorded for this clonotype. This chain uses TRBV29-1 with TRBJ1-3; D is unresolved. This CDR3 contains 13 residues. V dropped 7 bases and J dropped 1 base, with 11 bases sitting between them. Germline CDR1 reads SQVTM; CDR2 reads ANQGSEA. In nucleotides, the CDR3 is TGCAGCGATTACCCGGTTTCTGGAAACACCATATATTTT. It specifies CSDYPVSGNTIYF.

There are many counts of this clonotype. This rearrangement joins TRBV6-1 to TRBJ2-1; TRBD2 matches at 9 bases. Germline V gene data show CDR1 as MNHNS and CDR2 as SASEGT. The junction had 18 bases not matched to a gene; V was cut back by 8 bases and J by 4 bases. The CDR3 is 18 amino acids. The CDR3: CASRLTRTSDLVYNEQFF. CDR3 nucleotides: TGTGCCAGCCGACTAACCCGGACTAGCGATTTAGTTTACAATGAGCAGTTCTTC.

The gene calls are TRBV7-8 and TRBJ2-7; 7 bases align to TRBD2. Germline assignment: CDR1 SGHVS and CDR2 FQNEAQ. This CDR3 is 16 amino acids long. The V and J ends lost 5 bases and 2 bases, in that order; junction bases with no gene match: 12. The CDR3 loop reads CASSRRRGEGTYEQYF. In nucleotides, the CDR3 is TGTGCCAGCAGCCGACGTCGAGGGGAGGGAACCTACGAGCAGTACTTC.

In its sample, this clonotype was seen many times. The chain uses TRBV20-1 and TRBJ2-6; no clear D. The V gene lost 1 base and the J gene lost 1 base, with 5 bases spanning the gap. Germline CDR1 is DFQATT and CDR2 is SNEGSKA (reference sequence). The CDR3 covers 14 residues. CDR3 region: CSARGASGANVLTF. The CDR3 nucleotides read TGCAGTGCTAGAGGGGCATCTGGGGCCAACGTCCTGACTTTC.

This clonotype was detected only a few times. The rearrangement joins TRBV4-3 to TRBJ2-1, with D perhaps matching TRBD2 (6 bases). Trimming shortened V by 3 bases and J by 5 bases, and 14 bases separated the two germline ends. Germline CDR1 LGHNA, CDR2 YSLEER. This CDR3 spans 15 amino acids. In DNA, the CDR3 is TGCGCCAGCAGCCAGGAGGGACCATTAAACAATGAGCAGTTCTTC. It translates to CASSQEGPLNNEQFF.

In this sample, this clonotype turned up many times. The rearrangement joins TRBV29-1 to TRBJ2-7, with D possibly matching TRBD1 (6 bases). The V gene lost 3 bases and the J gene lost 0 bases, with 6 bases spanning the gap. The V gene's germline CDR1 is SQVTM and CDR2 ANQGSEA. CDR3 length: 12 amino acids. DNA for the CDR3: TGCAGCGTTGAGACAGGCTCCTACGAGCAGTACTTC. This gives the protein CSVETGSYEQYF.

This clonotype was observed at least ten times. This chain connects TRBV3-1 to TRBJ2-2; D call uncertain. This CDR3 is 12 amino acids long. Trimming removed 4 bases at V and 7 bases at J, with 7 bases between. Germline loops: CDR1 LGHDT, CDR2 YNNKEL (reference sequence). The CDR3 region has the DNA TGTGCCAGCAGCCTAGAATTCGGGGAGCTGTTTTTT. Translated: CASSLEFGELFF.

The table lists this clonotype with many counts. The chain links TRBV5-1 to TRBJ1-2; no clear D gene. V shed 4 bases and J shed 7 bases, with 17 bases lying between them. The CDR3 has 14 residues. Germline loops: CDR1 SGHRS, CDR2 YFSETQ. The CDR3 sequence is CASSPPSESLGYTF. The CDR3 DNA follows: TGCGCCAGCAGCCCCCCCTCAGAATCCCTTGGCTACACCTTC.